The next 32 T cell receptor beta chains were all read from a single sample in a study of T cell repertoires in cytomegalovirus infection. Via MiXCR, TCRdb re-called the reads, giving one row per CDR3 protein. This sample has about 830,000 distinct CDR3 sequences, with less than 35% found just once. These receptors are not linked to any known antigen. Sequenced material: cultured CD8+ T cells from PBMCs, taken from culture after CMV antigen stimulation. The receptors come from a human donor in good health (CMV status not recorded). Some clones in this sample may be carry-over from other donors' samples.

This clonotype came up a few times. CDR3 in amino acids: CASSQEFTMNTEAFF. The CDR3 DNA reads TGTGCCAGCAGCCAAGAGTTTACGATGAACACTGAAGCTTTCTTT. V and J are TRBV4-2 and TRBJ1-1, with D hard to call. CDR3 length: 15 residues. Germline lookup yields CDR1 LGHNA and CDR2 YNFKEQ. Trimming removed 0 bases at V and 0 bases at J, with 8 bases between.

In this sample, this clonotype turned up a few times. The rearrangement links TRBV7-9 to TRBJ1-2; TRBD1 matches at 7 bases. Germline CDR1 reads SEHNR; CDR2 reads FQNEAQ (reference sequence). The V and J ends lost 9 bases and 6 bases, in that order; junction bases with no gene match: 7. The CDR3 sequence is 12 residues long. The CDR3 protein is CASTRGGNGYTF. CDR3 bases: TGTGCCAGTACCAGGGGGGGCAATGGCTACACCTTC.

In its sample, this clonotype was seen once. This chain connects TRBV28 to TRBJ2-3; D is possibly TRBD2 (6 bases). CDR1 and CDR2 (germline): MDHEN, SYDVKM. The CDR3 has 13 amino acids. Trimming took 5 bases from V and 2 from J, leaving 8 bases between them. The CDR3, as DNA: TGTGCCAGCAGTGCGGGGAACACAGATACGCAGTATTTT. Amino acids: CASSAGNTDTQYF.

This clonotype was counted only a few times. For the CDR3, the DNA is TGTGCCAGCAGTTTATGGTCGGGACAGCCCCAAGAGACCCAGTACTTC. Translation gives CASSLWSGQPQETQYF. The chain is built from TRBV28 and TRBJ2-5, with 7 bases aligning to TRBD1. Trimming cost V 0 bases and J 1 base; bases outside gene matches: 5. Germline V gene sequence: CDR1 MDHEN, CDR2 SYDVKM. The CDR3 extends over 16 amino acids.

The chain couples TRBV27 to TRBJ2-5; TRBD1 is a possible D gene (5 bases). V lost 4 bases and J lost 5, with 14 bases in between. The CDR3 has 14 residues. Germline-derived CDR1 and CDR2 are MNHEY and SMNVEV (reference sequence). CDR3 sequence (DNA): TGTGCCAGCAGTTCCCTTACAGGTTTCGAGACCCAGTACTTC. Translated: CASSSLTGFETQYF.

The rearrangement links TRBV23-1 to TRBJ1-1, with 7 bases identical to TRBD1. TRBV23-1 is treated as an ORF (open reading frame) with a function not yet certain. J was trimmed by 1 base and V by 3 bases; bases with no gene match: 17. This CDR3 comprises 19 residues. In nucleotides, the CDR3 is TGCGCCAGCAGTCAGTGGGCCTACAGGGGACGCCGAGGGAACACTGAAGCTTTCTTT. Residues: CASSQWAYRGRRGNTEAFF.

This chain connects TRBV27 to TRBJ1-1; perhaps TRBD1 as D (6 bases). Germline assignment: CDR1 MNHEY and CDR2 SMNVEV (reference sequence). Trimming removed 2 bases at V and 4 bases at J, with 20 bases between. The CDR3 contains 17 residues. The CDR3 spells CASSLRFTGGGVTEAFF. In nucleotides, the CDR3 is TGTGCCAGCAGTTTAAGGTTCACGGGGGGCGGGGTCACTGAAGCTTTCTTT.

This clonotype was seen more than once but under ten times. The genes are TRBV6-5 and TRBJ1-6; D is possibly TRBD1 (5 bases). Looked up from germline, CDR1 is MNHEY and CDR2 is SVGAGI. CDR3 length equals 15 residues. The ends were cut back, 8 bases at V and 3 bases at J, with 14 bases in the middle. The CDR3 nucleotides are TGTGCCAGCGCGCAACCAGGGAACTATAATTCACCCCTCCACTTT. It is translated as CASAQPGNYNSPLHF.

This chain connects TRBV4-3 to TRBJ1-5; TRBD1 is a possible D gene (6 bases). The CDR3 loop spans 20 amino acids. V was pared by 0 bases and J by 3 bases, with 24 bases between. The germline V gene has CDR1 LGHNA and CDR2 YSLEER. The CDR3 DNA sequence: TGCGCCAGCAGCCAAGAAGCAGGGGTACGGGTTGTTTTCCTCAATCAGCCCCAGCATTTT. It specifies CASSQEAGVRVVFLNQPQHF.

CDR3 residues: CASSPRGAGGNNEQFF. CDR3 in DNA: TGTGCCAGCAGCCCCCGGGGAGCGGGGGGTAACAATGAGCAGTTCTTC. This chain uses TRBV9 with TRBJ2-1, with 9 bases identical to TRBD2. Losses at the gene ends were 4 bases for V and 5 bases for J; bases not matched to a gene: 10. Germline V gives CDR1 SGDLS, CDR2 YYNGEE. CDR3 length equals 16 residues.

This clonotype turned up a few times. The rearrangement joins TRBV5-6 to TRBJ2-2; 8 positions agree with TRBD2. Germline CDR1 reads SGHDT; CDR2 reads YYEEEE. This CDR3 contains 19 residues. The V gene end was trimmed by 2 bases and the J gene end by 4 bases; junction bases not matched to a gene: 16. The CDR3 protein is CASSFIYGLAEVGTGELFF. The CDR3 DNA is TGTGCCAGCAGCTTTATATACGGACTAGCTGAGGTTGGCACCGGGGAGCTGTTTTTT. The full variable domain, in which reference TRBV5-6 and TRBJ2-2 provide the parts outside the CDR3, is DAGVTQSPTHLIKTRGQQVTLRCSPKSGHDTVSWYQQALGQGPQFIFQYYEEEERQRGNFPDRFSGHQFPNYSSELNVNALLLGDSALYLCASSFIYGLAEVGTGELFFGEGSRLTVL.

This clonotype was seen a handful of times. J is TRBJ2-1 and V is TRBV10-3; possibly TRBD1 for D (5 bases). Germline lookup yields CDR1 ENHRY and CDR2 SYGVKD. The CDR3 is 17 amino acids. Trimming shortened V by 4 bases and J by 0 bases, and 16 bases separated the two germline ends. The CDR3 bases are TGTGCCATCAGTGCCATACAGGAACTCTACTCCTACAATGAGCAGTTCTTC. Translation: CAISAIQELYSYNEQFF.

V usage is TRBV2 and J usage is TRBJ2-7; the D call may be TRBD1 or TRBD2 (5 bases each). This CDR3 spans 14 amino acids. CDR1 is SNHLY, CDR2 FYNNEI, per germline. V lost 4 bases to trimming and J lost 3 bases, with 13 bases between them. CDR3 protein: CASSGQWGSYEQYF. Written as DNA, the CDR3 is TGTGCCAGCAGTGGTCAGTGGGGGAGCTACGAGCAGTACTTC.

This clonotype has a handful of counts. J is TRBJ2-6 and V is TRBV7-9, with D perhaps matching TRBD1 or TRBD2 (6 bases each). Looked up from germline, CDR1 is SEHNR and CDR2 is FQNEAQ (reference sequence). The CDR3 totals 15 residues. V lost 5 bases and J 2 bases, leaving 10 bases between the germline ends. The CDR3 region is CASSPGAAGANVLTF. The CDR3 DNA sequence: TGTGCCAGCAGCCCGGGGGCGGCTGGGGCCAACGTCCTGACTTTC.

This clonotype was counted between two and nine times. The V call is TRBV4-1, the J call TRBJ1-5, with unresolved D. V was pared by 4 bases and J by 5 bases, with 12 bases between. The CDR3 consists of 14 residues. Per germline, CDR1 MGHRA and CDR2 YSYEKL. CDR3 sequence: CASSPRQEDQPQHF. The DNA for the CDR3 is TGCGCCAGCAGCCCTAGACAAGAGGATCAGCCCCAGCATTTT.

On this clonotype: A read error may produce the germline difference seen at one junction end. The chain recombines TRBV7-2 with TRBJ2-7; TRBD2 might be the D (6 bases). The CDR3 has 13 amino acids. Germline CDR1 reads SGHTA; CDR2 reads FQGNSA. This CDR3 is CVSSLGLSYEQYF. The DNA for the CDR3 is TGTGTCAGCAGCCTGGGACTTTCCTACGAGCAGTACTTC.

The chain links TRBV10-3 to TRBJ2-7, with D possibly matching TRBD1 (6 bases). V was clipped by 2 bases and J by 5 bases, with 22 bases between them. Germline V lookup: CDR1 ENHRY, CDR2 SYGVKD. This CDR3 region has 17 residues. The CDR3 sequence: CAISERTGQLPRDEQYV. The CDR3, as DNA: TGTGCCATCAGTGAGAGAACAGGGCAGCTCCCGAGGGACGAGCAGTACGTC.

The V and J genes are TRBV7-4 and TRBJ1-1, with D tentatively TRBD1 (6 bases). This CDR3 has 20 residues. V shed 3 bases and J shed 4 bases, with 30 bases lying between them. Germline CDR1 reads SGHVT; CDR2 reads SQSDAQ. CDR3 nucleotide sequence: TGTGCCAGCAGCTTCGTCTATGTGACAGGCGCCGTGTATCCGCTCACTGAAGCTTTCTTT. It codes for CASSFVYVTGAVYPLTEAFF. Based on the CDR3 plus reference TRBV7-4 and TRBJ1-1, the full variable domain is GAGVSQSPRYKVAKRGRDVALRCDSISGHVTLYWYRQTLGQGSEVLTYSQSDAQRDKSGRPSGRFSAERPERSVSTLKIQRTEQGDSAVYLCASSFVYVTGAVYPLTEAFFGQGTRLTVV.

The CDR3 region has the DNA TGCAGTGCTAGAGGACGGCCAGCGACCTCCTACAATGAGCAGTTCTTC. It translates to CSARGRPATSYNEQFF. This chain uses TRBV20-1 with TRBJ2-1; the D is unclear. The CDR3 extends over 16 amino acids. V was trimmed by 1 base and J by 0 bases, leaving 13 bases between them. Germline V lookup: CDR1 DFQATT, CDR2 SNEGSKA (reference sequence).

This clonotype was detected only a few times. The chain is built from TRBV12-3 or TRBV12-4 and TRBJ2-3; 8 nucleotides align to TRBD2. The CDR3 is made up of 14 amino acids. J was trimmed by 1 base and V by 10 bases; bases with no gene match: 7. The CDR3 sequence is CATTGAGGTDTQYF. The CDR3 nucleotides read TGTGCCACCACTGGAGCGGGGGGCACAGATACGCAGTATTTT.

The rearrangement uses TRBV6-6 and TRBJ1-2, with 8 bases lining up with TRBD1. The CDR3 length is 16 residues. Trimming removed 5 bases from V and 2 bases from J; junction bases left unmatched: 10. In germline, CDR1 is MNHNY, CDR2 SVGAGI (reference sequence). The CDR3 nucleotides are TGTGCCAGCAGTCCTATAGTAGGACAGGGAAACTATGGCTACACCTTC. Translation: CASSPIVGQGNYGYTF.

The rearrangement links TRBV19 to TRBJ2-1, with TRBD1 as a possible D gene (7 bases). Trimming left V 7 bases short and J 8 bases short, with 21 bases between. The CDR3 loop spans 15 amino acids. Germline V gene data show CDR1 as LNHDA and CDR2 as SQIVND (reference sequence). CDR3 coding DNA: TGTGCCAGTACCCTCCGTGGAGGGGGCCACCATGAGCAGTTCTTC. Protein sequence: CASTLRGGGHHEQFF.

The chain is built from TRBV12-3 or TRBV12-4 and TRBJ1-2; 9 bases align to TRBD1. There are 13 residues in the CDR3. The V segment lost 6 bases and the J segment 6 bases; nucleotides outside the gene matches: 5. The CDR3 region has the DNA TGTGCCAGCAGAGACGGGACAGGGAATGGCTACACCTTC. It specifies CASRDGTGNGYTF.

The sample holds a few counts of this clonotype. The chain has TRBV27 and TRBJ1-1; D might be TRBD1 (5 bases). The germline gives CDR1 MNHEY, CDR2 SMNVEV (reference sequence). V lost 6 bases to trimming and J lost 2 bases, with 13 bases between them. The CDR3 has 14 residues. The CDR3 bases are TGTGCCAGCAGCTCGGGACTAAGAAACACTGAAGCTTTCTTT. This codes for CASSSGLRNTEAFF.

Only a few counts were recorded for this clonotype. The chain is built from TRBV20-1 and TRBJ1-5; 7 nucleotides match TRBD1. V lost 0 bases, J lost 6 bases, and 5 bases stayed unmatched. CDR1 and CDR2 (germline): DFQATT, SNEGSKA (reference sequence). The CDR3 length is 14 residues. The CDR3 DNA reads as TGCAGTGCTAGAGAACGGAGGGGGCGTCAGCCCCAGCATTTT. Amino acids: CSARERRGRQPQHF.

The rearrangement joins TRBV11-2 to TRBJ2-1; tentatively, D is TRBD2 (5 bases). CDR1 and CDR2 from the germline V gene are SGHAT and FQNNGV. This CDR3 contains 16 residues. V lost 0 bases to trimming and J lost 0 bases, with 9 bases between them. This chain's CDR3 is CASSLEPGNSYNEQFF. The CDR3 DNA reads TGTGCCAGCAGCTTAGAGCCGGGGAACTCCTACAATGAGCAGTTCTTC.

The DNA for the CDR3 is TGTGCCAGCAGTTACGAGGGTCGCACTGAAGCTTTCTTT. Its protein product is CASSYEGRTEAFF. V gene TRBV6-5 combines with J gene TRBJ1-1, with D hard to call. The CDR3 consists of 13 residues. CDR1 MNHEY and CDR2 SVGAGI come from the germline V gene. Between the trimmed V and J ends, which lost 2 bases and 4 bases, there was a span of 8 bases.

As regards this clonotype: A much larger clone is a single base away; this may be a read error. The CDR3 is CVSSLGVEQYF. CDR3 sequence (DNA): TGTGTCAGCAGCCTGGGAGTCGAGCAGTACTTC. This chain joins TRBV7-2 and TRBJ2-7, with D possibly TRBD2 on 5 matching bases. This CDR3 has 11 amino acids. Germline V lookup: CDR1 SGHTA, CDR2 FQGNSA.

CDR3 amino acids: CASSFRGGLAGADTQYF. The CDR3 coding sequence is TGTGCCAGCAGCTTCCGAGGAGGACTAGCTGGAGCAGATACGCAGTATTTT. V and J are TRBV7-3 and TRBJ2-3; 8 bases match TRBD2. Germline trimming cut 3 bases from V and 4 bases from J; bases unmatched to any gene: 12. The CDR3 is made up of 17 amino acids. CDR1 and CDR2 (germline): SGHTA, FQGTGA.

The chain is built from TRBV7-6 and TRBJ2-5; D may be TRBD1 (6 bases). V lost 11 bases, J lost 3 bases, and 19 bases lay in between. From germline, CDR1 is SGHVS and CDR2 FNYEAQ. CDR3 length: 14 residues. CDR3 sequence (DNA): TGTGCCGTCTCAAACAGGGCGTTGGAAGAGACCCAGTACTTC. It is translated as CAVSNRALEETQYF.

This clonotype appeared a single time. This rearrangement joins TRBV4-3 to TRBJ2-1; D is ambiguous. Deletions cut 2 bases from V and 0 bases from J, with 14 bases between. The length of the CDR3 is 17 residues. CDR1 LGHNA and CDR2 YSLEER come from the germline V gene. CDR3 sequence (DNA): TGCGCCAGCAGCCAAACAACCGGCCGTTACTCCTACAATGAGCAGTTCTTC. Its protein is CASSQTTGRYSYNEQFF.

The CDR3 reads CASSSGGGASPLHF. In DNA, the CDR3 is TGTGCCAGCAGCTCCGGGGGGGGCGCATCACCCCTCCACTTT. The chain employs TRBV7-6 and TRBJ1-6, with D tentatively TRBD1 (6 bases). The CDR3 has 14 amino acids. Germline assignment: CDR1 SGHVS and CDR2 FNYEAQ. V lost 4 bases and J lost 10, with 14 bases in between.